The TCR beta chain described here comes from a study of blood T cell repertoires in COVID-19. Per the germline V gene, CDR1 is SGHTA and CDR2 is FQGNSA. Trimming cost V 8 bases and J 4 bases, with 15 bases left between them. This CDR3 region has 14 residues. This clone was picked up one time. Assay: immunoSEQ multiplex PCR; the TCRdb copy retains only in-frame clones and omits some. There are 160,000 or so clones in the sample; 89% occur only once, and 2.5% to 3.5% lies in the top ten. The chain joins TRBV7-2 to TRBJ1-5; unclear D gene. The sequence came from a man between 60 and 75 years old with acute or convalescent COVID-19. Specimen: peripheral blood. CDR3 amino acids: CASGDRGGNQPQHF. CDR3 bases: TGTGCCAGCGGTGATCGGGGTGGTAATCAGCCCCAGCATTTT.